This TCR beta chain was profiled in a study of neoadjuvant anti-PD-1 for oral cavity cancer. General study points: Non-responders to neoadjuvant nivolumab had significantly more clonal PBMC T cells than responders.

In regard to this clone: Its antigen remains unknown.

V dropped 2 bases and J dropped 7 bases, with 8 bases sitting between them. Germline V CDR1 and CDR2: MNHNY, SVGAGI (reference sequence). The CDR3 length is 13 residues. Patients had newly diagnosed, untreated stage II-IVA oral cavity squamous cell carcinoma. PBMC libraries mostly used around 460 ng of input genomic DNA, with six replicates per sample. The repertoire was sequenced with immunoSEQ multiplex PCR; TCRdb's copy has only in-frame clones and lacks some. The sample consists of approximately 15,000 clones, about 65% of them appearing once. The source is a person between 35 and 79 years old with oral cavity squamous cell carcinoma. Sample: PBMCs, taken before nivolumab (anti-PD-1) treatment. The chain has TRBV6-6 and TRBJ2-2; D is unresolved. The chain's CDR3 is CASSYTVFGELFF. The CDR3 DNA reads as TGTGCCAGCAGTTACACGGTGTTCGGGGAGCTGTTTTTT.